This T cell receptor (beta chain) was captured in a study of graft-versus-host responses after intestinal transplantation. Study-wide findings and caveats: GvH clones occurred in recipient marrow; some first appeared in ileum or blood. Allografts carried high graft-versus-host to host-versus-graft clonal ratios in patients having graft-donor T cell macrochimerism.

The method was immunoSEQ multiplex PCR; TCRdb's version includes in-frame clones alone and lacks a portion of them. The sample contains 96,000 or so clones, roughly 90% of which appear only once. The CDR3 has 19 amino acids. Looked up from germline, CDR1 is SGHNT and CDR2 is YYREEE (reference sequence). Unmatched junction bases numbered 12, after V lost 1 base and J lost 3 bases. Points on this clone: Its antigen is as yet unknown.

This chain links TRBV5-4 with TRBJ2-1; 11 nucleotides line up with TRBD2. The specimen was unstimulated CD4+ T cells sorted from spleen or lymph node cells, collected before intestinal transplant. The sequence was collected from a human donor who received an intestinal transplant. CDR3 protein: CASSLTWNPGTSGYNEQFF. The CDR3 DNA is TGTGCCAGCAGCTTGACGTGGAACCCCGGGACTAGCGGCTACAATGAGCAGTTCTTC.